The 2 T cell receptor beta chains in this list originate from one sample, sequenced in a study of T cell repertoires in cytomegalovirus infection. Each CDR3 protein gets one entry after TCRdb re-called the reads with MiXCR. Counted here are more than 150,000 distinct CDR3 sequences, 20% to 25% occurring once; the ten biggest clones make up approximately 10%. The sequenced sample consisted of PBMCs. The receptors come from a human donor in good health (CMV status not recorded). Some clones in this sample may be carry-over from other donors' samples.

There are many counts of this clonotype. V usage is TRBV28 and J usage is TRBJ1-2, with D perhaps matching TRBD1 (5 bases). V lost 8 bases and J 8 bases, leaving 21 bases between the germline ends. The CDR3 is 14 residues long. Looked up from germline, CDR1 is MDHEN and CDR2 is SYDVKM. The CDR3: CASQASQGARGYTF. Here the CDR3 DNA reads TGTGCCAGCCAAGCAAGCCAGGGCGCCCGGGGCTACACCTTC.

V is TRBV20-1 and J is TRBJ2-1, with 10 bases aligning to TRBD2. Looked up from germline, CDR1 is DFQATT and CDR2 is SNEGSKA (reference sequence). With 6 bases clipped from V and 10 bases from J, the junction kept 15 bases outside the gene matches. There are 15 residues in the CDR3. DNA for the CDR3: TGCAGTGCCTCCGGGACTAGCCCAGCGGGGGGGGAGCAGTTCTTC. Protein: CSASGTSPAGGEQFF.